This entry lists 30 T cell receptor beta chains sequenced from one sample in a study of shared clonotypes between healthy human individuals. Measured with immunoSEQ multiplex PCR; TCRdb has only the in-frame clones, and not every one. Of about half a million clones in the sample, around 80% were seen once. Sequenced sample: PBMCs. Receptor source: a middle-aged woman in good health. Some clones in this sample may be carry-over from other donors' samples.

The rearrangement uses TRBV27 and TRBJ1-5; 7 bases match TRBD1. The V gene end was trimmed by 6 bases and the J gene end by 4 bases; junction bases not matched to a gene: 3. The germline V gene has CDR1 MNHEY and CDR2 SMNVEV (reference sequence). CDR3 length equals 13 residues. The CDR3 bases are TGTGCCAGCAGACCAGGGGGAAATCAGCCCCAGCATTTT. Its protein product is CASRPGGNQPQHF.

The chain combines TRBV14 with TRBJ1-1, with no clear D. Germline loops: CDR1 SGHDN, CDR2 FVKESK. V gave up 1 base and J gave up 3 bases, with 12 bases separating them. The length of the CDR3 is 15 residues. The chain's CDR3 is CASSQGSPRDTEAFF. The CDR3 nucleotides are TGTGCCAGCAGCCAAGGGTCCCCGAGGGACACTGAAGCTTTCTTT.

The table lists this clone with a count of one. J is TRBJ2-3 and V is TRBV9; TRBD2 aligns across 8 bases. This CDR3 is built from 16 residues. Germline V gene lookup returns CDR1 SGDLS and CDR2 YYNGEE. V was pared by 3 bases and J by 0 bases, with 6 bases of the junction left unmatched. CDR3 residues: CASSAVAGLSTDTQYF. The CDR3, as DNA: TGTGCCAGCAGCGCCGTAGCGGGATTGAGCACAGATACGCAGTATTTT.

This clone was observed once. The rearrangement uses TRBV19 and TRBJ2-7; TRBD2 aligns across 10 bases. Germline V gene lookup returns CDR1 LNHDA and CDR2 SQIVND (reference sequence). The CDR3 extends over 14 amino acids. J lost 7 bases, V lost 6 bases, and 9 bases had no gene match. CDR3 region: CASRRTSGPWEQYF. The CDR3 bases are TGTGCCAGTAGGCGGACTAGCGGACCGTGGGAGCAGTACTTC.

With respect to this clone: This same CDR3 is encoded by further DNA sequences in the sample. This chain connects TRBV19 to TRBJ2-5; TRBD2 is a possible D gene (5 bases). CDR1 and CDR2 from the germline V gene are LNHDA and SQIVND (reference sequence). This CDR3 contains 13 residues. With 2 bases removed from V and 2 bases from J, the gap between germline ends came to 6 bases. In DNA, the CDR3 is TGTGCCAGTAGTATACGGGGACAAGAGACCCAGTACTTC. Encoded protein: CASSIRGQETQYF. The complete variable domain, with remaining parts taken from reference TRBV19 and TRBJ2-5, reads DGGITQSPKYLFRKEGQNVTLSCEQNLNHDAMYWYRQDPGQGLRLIYYSQIVNDFQKGDIAEGYSVSREKKESFPLTVTSAQKNPTAFYLCASSIRGQETQYFGPGTRLLVL.

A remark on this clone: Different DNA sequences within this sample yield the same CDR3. DNA of the CDR3: TGCAGCGTCGAGGGACAGGGGGCGAACTATGGCTACACCTTC. The encoded protein is CSVEGQGANYGYTF. The chain uses TRBV29-1 and TRBJ1-2, with 12 bases matching TRBD1. Germline CDR1 SQVTM, CDR2 ANQGSEA. Unmatched junction bases numbered 4, after V lost 6 bases and J lost 2 bases. The CDR3 is 14 residues long.

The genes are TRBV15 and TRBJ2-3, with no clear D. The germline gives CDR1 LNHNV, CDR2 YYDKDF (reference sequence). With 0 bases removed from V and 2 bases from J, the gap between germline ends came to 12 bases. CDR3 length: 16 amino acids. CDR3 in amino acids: CATSREGVAATDTQYF. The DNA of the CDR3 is TGTGCCACCAGCAGAGAAGGTGTGGCGGCCACAGATACGCAGTATTTT.

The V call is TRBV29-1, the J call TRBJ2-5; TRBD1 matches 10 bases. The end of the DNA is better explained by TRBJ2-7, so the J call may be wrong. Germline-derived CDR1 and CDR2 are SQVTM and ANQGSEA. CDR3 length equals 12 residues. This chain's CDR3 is CSLAGQGNEQYF. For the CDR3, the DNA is TGCAGCTTAGCGGGACAGGGGAACGAGCAGTACTTC.

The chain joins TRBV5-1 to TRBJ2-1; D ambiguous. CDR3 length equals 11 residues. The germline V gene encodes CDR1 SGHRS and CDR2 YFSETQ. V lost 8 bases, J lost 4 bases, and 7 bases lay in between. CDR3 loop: CASTDYNEQFF. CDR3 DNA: TGCGCCAGTACTGATTACAATGAGCAGTTCTTC.

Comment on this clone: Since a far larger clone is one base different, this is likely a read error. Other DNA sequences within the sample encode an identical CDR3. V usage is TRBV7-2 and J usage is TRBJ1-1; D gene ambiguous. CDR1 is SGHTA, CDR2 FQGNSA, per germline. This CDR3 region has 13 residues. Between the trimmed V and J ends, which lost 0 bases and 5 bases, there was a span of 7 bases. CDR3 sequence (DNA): TGTGCCAGCAGCTTAGCAGGGCGGACTGAAGCTTTCTTT. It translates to CASSLAGRTEAFF.

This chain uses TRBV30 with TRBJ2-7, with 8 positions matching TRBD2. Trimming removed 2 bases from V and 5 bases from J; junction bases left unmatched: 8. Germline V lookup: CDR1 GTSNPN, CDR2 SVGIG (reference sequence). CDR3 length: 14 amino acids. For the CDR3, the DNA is TGTGCCTGGAGTAGGATAGCGGGGCTTAACGAGCAGTACTTC. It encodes CAWSRIAGLNEQYF.

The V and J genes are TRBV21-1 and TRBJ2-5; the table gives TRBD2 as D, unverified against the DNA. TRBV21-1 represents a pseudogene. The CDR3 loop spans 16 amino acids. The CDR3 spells CASSRRSGRLRETQYF. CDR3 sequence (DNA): TGTGCCAGCAGCCGGCGTAGCGGGAGGTTGAGAGAGACCCAGTACTTC.

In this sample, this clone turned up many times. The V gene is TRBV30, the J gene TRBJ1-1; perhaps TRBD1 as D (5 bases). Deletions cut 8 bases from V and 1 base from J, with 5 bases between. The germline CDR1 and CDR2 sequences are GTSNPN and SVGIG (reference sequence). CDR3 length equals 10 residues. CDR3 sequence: CAGANTEAFF. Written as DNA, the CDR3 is TGTGCCGGGGCGAACACTGAAGCTTTCTTT. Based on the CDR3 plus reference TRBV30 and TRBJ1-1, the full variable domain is SQTIHQWPATLVQPVGSPLSLECTVEGTSNPNLYWYRQAAGRGLQLLFYSVGIGQISSEVPQNLSASRPQDRQFILSSKKLLLSDSGFYLCAGANTEAFFGQGTRLTVV.

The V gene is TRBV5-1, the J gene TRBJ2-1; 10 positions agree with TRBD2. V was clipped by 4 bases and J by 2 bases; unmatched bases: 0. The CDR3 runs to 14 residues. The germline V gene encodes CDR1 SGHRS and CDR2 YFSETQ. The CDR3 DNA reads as TGCGCCAGCAGCCTAGCGGGGGCCTACAATGAGCAGTTCTTC. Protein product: CASSLAGAYNEQFF.

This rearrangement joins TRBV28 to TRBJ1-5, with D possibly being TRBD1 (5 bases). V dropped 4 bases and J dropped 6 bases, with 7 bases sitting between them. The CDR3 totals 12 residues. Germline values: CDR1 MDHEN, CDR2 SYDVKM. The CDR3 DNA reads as TGTGCCAGCAGTTCAGGGACTCAGCCCCAGCATTTT. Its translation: CASSSGTQPQHF.

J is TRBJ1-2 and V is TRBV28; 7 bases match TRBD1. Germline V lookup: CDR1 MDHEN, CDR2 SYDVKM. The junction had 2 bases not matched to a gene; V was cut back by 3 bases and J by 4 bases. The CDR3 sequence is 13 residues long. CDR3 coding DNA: TGTGCCAGCAGTTTGGCAGGGGGCTATGGCTACACCTTC. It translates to CASSLAGGYGYTF.

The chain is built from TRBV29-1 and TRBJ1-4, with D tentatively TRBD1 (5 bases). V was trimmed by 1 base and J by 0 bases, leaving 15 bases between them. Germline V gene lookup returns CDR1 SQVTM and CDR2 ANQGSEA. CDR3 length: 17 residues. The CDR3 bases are TGCAGCGTTGAAGGAGCCGGGGCGGGCGCAACTAATGAAAAACTGTTTTTT. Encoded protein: CSVEGAGAGATNEKLFF. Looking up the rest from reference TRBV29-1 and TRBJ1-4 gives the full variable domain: SAVISQKPSRDICQRGTSLTIQCQVDSQVTMMFWYRQQPGQSLTLIATANQGSEATYESGFVIDKFPISRPNLTFSTLTVSNMSPEDSSIYLCSVEGAGAGATNEKLFFGSGTQLSVL.

CDR3 DNA sequence: TGTGCCAGCAGTTTATCAGGGCAGGGGGCCCAATACGAGCAGTACTTC. This encodes CASSLSGQGAQYEQYF. The rearrangement links TRBV27 to TRBJ2-7; 8 bases are a match to TRBD1. Trimming cost V 0 bases and J 4 bases; bases outside gene matches: 8. This CDR3 spans 16 amino acids. Germline loops: CDR1 MNHEY, CDR2 SMNVEV (reference sequence).

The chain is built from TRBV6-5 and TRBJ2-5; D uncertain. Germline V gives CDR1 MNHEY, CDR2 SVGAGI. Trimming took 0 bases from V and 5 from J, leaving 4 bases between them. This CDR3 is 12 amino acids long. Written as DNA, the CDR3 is TGTGCCAGCAGTTACTCGTGGGAGACCCAGTACTTC. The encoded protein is CASSYSWETQYF.

The CDR3 DNA reads as TGCGCCAGCAGCCAACGAGTCCCGGGACAGGATATCATGAACACTGAAGCTTTCTTT. Translation gives CASSQRVPGQDIMNTEAFF. The gene calls are TRBV4-3 and TRBJ1-1; 8 bases match TRBD1. Unmatched junction bases numbered 14, after V lost 2 bases and J lost 0 bases. Germline loops: CDR1 LGHNA, CDR2 YSLEER. The CDR3 runs 19 residues.

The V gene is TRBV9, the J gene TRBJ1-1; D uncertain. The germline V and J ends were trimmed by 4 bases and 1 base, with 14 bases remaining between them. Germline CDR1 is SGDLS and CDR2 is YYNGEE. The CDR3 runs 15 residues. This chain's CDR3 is CASSSAWGSNTEAFF. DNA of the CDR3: TGTGCCAGCAGCTCCGCGTGGGGATCGAACACTGAAGCTTTCTTT.

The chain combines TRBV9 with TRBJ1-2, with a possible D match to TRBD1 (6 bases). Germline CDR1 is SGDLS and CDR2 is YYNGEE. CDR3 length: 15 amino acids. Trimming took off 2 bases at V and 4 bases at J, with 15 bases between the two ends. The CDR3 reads CASSVETGPAYGYTF. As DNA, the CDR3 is TGTGCCAGCAGCGTCGAGACAGGTCCGGCCTATGGCTACACCTTC.

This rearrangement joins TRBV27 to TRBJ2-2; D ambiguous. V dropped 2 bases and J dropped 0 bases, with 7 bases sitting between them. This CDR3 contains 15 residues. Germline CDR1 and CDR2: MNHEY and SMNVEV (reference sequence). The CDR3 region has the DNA TGTGCCAGCAGTTTAAACGGCCCGAACACCGGGGAGCTGTTTTTT. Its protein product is CASSLNGPNTGELFF.

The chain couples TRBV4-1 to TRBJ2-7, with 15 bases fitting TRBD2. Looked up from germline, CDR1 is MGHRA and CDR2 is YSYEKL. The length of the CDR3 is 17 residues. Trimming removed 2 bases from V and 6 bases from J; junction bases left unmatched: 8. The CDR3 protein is CASSQTGLAGGRVEQYF. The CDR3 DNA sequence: TGCGCCAGCAGCCAAACCGGACTAGCGGGAGGGCGGGTCGAGCAGTACTTC.

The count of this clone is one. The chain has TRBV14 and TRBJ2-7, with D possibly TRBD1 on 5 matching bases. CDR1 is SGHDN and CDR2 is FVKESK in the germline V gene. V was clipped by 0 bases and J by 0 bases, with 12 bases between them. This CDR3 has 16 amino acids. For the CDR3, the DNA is TGTGCCAGCAGCCAAGATGGGCCGGACAACTCCTACGAGCAGTACTTC. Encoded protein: CASSQDGPDNSYEQYF. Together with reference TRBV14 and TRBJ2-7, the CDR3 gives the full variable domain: EAGVTQFPSHSVIEKGQTVTLRCDPISGHDNLYWYRRVMGKEIKFLLHFVKESKQDESGMPNNRFLAERTGGTYSTLKVQPAELEDSGVYFCASSQDGPDNSYEQYFGPGTRLTVT.

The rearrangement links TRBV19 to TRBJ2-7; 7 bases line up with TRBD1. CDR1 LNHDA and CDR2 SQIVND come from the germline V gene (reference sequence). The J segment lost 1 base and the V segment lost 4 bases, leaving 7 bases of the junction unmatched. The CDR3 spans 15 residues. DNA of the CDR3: TGTGCCAGTAGTACAGGGACAGTATTATCCTACGAGCAGTACTTC. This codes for CASSTGTVLSYEQYF.

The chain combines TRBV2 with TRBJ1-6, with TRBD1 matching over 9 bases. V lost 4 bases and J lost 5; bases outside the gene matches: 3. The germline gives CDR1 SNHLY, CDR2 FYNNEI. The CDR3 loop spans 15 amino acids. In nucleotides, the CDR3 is TGTGCCAGCAGTGGGTGGGACAGGGATAATTCACCCCTCCACTTT. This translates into CASSGWDRDNSPLHF.

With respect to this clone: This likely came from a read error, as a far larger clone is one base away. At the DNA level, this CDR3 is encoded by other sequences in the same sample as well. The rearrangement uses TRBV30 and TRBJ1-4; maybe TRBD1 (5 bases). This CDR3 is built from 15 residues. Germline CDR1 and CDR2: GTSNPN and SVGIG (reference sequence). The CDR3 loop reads CAWSVLRARGEKLFF. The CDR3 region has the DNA TGCGCCTGGAGTGTACTCAGGGCGAGGGGCGAAAAACTGTTTTTT.

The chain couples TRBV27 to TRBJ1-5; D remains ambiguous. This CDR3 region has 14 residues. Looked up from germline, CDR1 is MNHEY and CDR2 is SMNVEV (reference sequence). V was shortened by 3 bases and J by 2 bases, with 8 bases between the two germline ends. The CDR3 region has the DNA TGTGCCAGCAGTTTGTGGGGTCGCAATCAGCCCCAGCATTTT. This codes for CASSLWGRNQPQHF.

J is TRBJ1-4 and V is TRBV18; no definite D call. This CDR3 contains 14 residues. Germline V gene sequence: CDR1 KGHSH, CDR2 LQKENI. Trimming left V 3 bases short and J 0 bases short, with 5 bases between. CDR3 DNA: TGTGCCAGCTCACCCACAGCAACTAATGAAAAACTGTTTTTT. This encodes CASSPTATNEKLFF.